These 32 T cell receptor beta chains share one sample of origin, sequenced in a study of CD8 T cells in ankylosing spondylitis. TCRdb fed the 5' RACE reads into MiXCR, producing one record per CDR3 protein. This repertoire shows fewer than 180,000 distinct CDR3 sequences, under 45% found once; its top ten account for approximately 16%. Sequenced input: synovial fluid, either unsorted or a sorted T cell fraction (not recorded which). Receptors were obtained from a male donor with ankylosing spondylitis.

The CDR3 region has the DNA TGTGCCAGCAGTGCCCTCCAGGGTTACGAGCAGTACTTC. Protein sequence: CASSALQGYEQYF. The rearrangement links TRBV27 to TRBJ2-7, with D maybe TRBD1 (5 bases). Trimming stripped 5 bases from V and 4 bases from J, with 12 bases between. Germline CDR1 and CDR2: MNHEY and SMNVEV (reference sequence). There are 13 residues in the CDR3.

The chain couples TRBV5-1 to TRBJ1-3; a possible D gene is TRBD1 (6 bases). The germline V gene has CDR1 SGHRS and CDR2 YFSETQ. The CDR3 extends over 16 amino acids. Trimming pared 4 bases from V and 0 bases from J, leaving 14 bases between. CDR3 nucleotides: TGCGCCAGCAGCGACTGGGACACCAGCTCTGGAAACACCATATATTTT. It codes for CASSDWDTSSGNTIYF.

The CDR3 sequence: CASGGGGDTDTQYF. The CDR3 DNA sequence: TGTGCCAGCGGCGGCGGCGGCGACACAGATACGCAGTATTTT. The chain links TRBV6-4 to TRBJ2-3; D gene ambiguous. Germline V gene sequence: CDR1 MRHNA, CDR2 SNTAGT. V lost 8 bases to trimming and J lost 2 bases, with 14 bases between them. The CDR3 is 14 residues long.

The table lists this clonotype with a few counts. V gene TRBV20-1 combines with J gene TRBJ2-7, with D perhaps TRBD2 (6 bases). Germline values: CDR1 DFQATT, CDR2 SNEGSKA (reference sequence). The CDR3 totals 16 residues. Trimming stripped 1 base from V and 3 bases from J, with 19 bases between. CDR3 coding DNA: TGCAGTGCTAGAGGAGGTCCGGCTAGCGCTTTCTACGAGCAGTACTTC. It encodes CSARGGPASAFYEQYF.

The chain uses TRBV5-1 and TRBJ1-2; no definite D call. Germline V gives CDR1 SGHRS, CDR2 YFSETQ. The CDR3 contains 14 residues. V lost 1 base, J lost 6 bases, and 13 bases lay in between. The CDR3 loop is CASSLRYRGDGYTF. The DNA of the CDR3 is TGCGCCAGCAGCTTGAGATATCGGGGTGATGGCTACACCTTC.

This clonotype was seen many times. This chain connects TRBV5-6 to TRBJ1-1; TRBD1 is a possible D gene (5 bases). The CDR3 consists of 19 residues. Looked up from germline, CDR1 is SGHDT and CDR2 is YYEEEE. V lost 1 base, J lost 1 base, and 23 bases lay in between. CDR3: CASSLSVWDRTRTNTEAFF. The CDR3, as DNA: TGTGCCAGCAGCTTGTCGGTTTGGGACCGAACTCGGACGAACACTGAAGCTTTCTTT.

Details on this clonotype: One end of the junction varies from germline; a read error may be responsible. The chain combines TRBV2 with TRBJ2-7; D gene ambiguous. Germline CDR1 SNHLY, CDR2 FYNNEI. The CDR3 has 13 residues. CDR3 bases: TGTGCCAGCAGTGAAGTTCTTTCCTACGTGCAGTACTTC. The encoded protein is CASSEVLSYVQYF.

The chain uses TRBV15 and TRBJ2-6; no clear D. Trimming took 4 bases from V and 2 from J, leaving 9 bases between them. The CDR3 is made up of 15 amino acids. CDR1 is LNHNV and CDR2 is YYDKDF in the germline V gene (reference sequence). CDR3 DNA: TGTGCCACCAGCAATGAGACACCTGGGGCCAACGTCCTGACTTTC. It is translated as CATSNETPGANVLTF.

This clonotype was seen a handful of times. The rearrangement joins TRBV6-5 to TRBJ1-2; a weak D match, TRBD1 (6 bases). V lost 2 bases and J 7 bases, leaving 23 bases between the germline ends. The CDR3 is 17 residues long. Germline lookup yields CDR1 MNHEY and CDR2 SVGAGI. The DNA of the CDR3 is TGTGCCAGCAGTTACCTCTCGGGAGGGGGACCTGGATTTGGCTACACCTTC. Translating gives CASSYLSGGGPGFGYTF.

The genes are TRBV5-4 and TRBJ1-5; D is undetermined. Trimming removed 0 bases from V and 1 base from J, with 23 bases in between. Germline assignment: CDR1 SGHNT and CDR2 YYREEE (reference sequence). The CDR3 consists of 20 residues. The CDR3 bases are TGTGCCAGCAGCTTGGCCAAGTTTGAGAGGGTGTGGAGGAGCAATCAGCCCCAGCATTTT. Amino acid sequence: CASSLAKFERVWRSNQPQHF.

V is TRBV20-1 and J is TRBJ2-5; the match to TRBD2 covers 8 bases. Germline V gene lookup returns CDR1 DFQATT and CDR2 SNEGSKA (reference sequence). Trimming at V came to 4 bases and at J to 5 bases, leaving 12 bases not matched to a gene. This CDR3 comprises 15 residues. The CDR3 spells CSATRGERESETQYF. The CDR3 bases are TGCAGTGCTACCCGGGGTGAGCGGGAGTCGGAGACCCAGTACTTC.

This clonotype was seen only a few times. The V call is TRBV4-1, the J call TRBJ1-2; D gene unclear. Germline CDR1 MGHRA, CDR2 YSYEKL. The CDR3 is made up of 12 amino acids. With 3 bases removed from V and 7 bases from J, the gap between germline ends came to 9 bases. This chain's CDR3 is CASSQGGVGYTF. As DNA, the CDR3 is TGCGCCAGCAGCCAGGGCGGGGTTGGCTACACCTTC.

The V and J genes are TRBV7-8 and TRBJ1-4; D may be TRBD1 (5 bases). CDR3 size: 18 residues. Per germline, CDR1 SGHVS and CDR2 FQNEAQ. Trimming pared 2 bases from V and 7 bases from J, leaving 23 bases between. CDR3 bases: TGTGCCAGCAGCTTAAGGGGTGTGTGGGGGGTAGATACTGAAAAACTGTTTTTT. It yields the protein CASSLRGVWGVDTEKLFF.

The gene calls are TRBV21-1 and TRBJ2-7; the D call in the table, TRBD1, was not verified against the DNA. TRBV21-1 is assigned pseudogene status. This CDR3 spans 13 amino acids. The CDR3 reads CASSGTGWYEQYF. In DNA form, the CDR3 reads TGTGCCAGCAGCGGGACAGGGTGGTACGAGCAGTACTTC.

The chain carries TRBV4-1 and TRBJ2-1; 9 bases align to TRBD2. V shed 3 bases and J 7 bases; nucleotides not matched to a gene: 7. The V gene's germline CDR1 is MGHRA and CDR2 YSYEKL. The CDR3 has 15 residues. CDR3 protein: CASSHPAGGLNEQFF. The CDR3 DNA is TGCGCCAGCAGCCACCCAGCGGGAGGACTGAATGAGCAGTTCTTC.

V usage is TRBV6-1 and J usage is TRBJ1-5, with D perhaps TRBD1 (5 bases). This CDR3 spans 16 amino acids. Trimming took off 0 bases at V and 6 bases at J, with 15 bases between the two ends. Looked up from germline, CDR1 is MNHNS and CDR2 is SASEGT. The CDR3 spells CASSEAFRGPSQPQHF. CDR3 bases: TGTGCCAGCAGTGAAGCCTTTAGGGGACCCAGTCAGCCCCAGCATTTT.

This clonotype appeared a few times. The chain uses TRBV6-2 or TRBV6-3 and TRBJ2-2; maybe TRBD2 (5 bases). Germline V gives CDR1 MNHEY, CDR2 SVGEGT. Trimming left V 6 bases short and J 7 bases short, with 24 bases between. CDR3 size: 17 residues. CDR3 in amino acids: CASSPPEGFFWVGELFF. The CDR3 DNA sequence: TGTGCCAGCAGCCCCCCCGAGGGATTTTTTTGGGTCGGGGAGCTGTTTTTT.

This chain links TRBV12-3 or TRBV12-4 with TRBJ2-1, with a tentative D call TRBD2 (5 bases). Trimming stripped 8 bases from V and 3 bases from J, with 8 bases between. The CDR3 is made up of 12 amino acids. The CDR3 reads CASVLDYNEQFF. Here the CDR3 DNA reads TGTGCCAGCGTACTAGACTACAATGAGCAGTTCTTC.

V usage is TRBV25-1 and J usage is TRBJ2-5; 7 bases are a match to TRBD2. The length of the CDR3 is 14 residues. Germline V gives CDR1 MGHDK, CDR2 SYGVNS. V lost 1 base, J lost 4 bases, and 3 bases stayed unmatched. CDR3 nucleotide sequence: TGTGCCAGCAGTGAATGGGGAGGGCCAGAGACCCAGTACTTC. The encoded protein is CASSEWGGPETQYF.

This sequence joins TRBV5-1 and TRBJ1-1; possible D gene TRBD1, 6 bases. The V and J ends lost 0 bases and 8 bases respectively, with 20 bases between them. There are 16 residues in the CDR3. Germline V lookup: CDR1 SGHRS, CDR2 YFSETQ. The CDR3 reads CASSLAPLRGPREAFF. The CDR3 nucleotides read TGCGCCAGCAGCTTGGCCCCTCTCCGGGGGCCCAGAGAAGCTTTCTTT.

Here the CDR3 reads CAWSFRTAGLHFYEQYF. The CDR3 coding sequence is TGTGCCTGGAGCTTTAGAACAGCCGGCCTACATTTCTACGAGCAGTACTTC. The V gene is TRBV30, the J gene TRBJ2-7, with D unclear. The length of the CDR3 is 17 residues. V lost 3 bases and J 3 bases, leaving 24 bases between the germline ends. From germline, CDR1 is GTSNPN and CDR2 SVGIG (reference sequence).

The chain is built from TRBV12-3 or TRBV12-4 and TRBJ1-5; 7 bases agree with TRBD1. CDR3 length equals 17 residues. Germline trimming cut 0 bases from V and 0 bases from J; bases unmatched to any gene: 5. CDR3 protein: CASSLAVTGYSNQPQHF. The CDR3 DNA reads TGTGCCAGCAGTTTAGCGGTGACAGGGTATAGCAATCAGCCCCAGCATTTT.

This clonotype showed up many times. The CDR3 loop is CASSHSTGPGQAPYNEQFF. The CDR3 coding sequence is TGTGCCAGCTCCCACTCGACAGGGCCAGGCCAGGCACCTTACAATGAGCAGTTCTTC. The chain recombines TRBV18 with TRBJ2-1; 7 bases fit TRBD1. The CDR3 consists of 19 residues. V was clipped by 6 bases and J by 4 bases; unmatched bases: 21. CDR1 and CDR2 (germline): KGHSH, LQKENI.

The rearrangement joins TRBV20-1 to TRBJ1-5; 9 bases map to TRBD1. With 5 bases clipped from V and 2 bases from J, the junction kept 1 base outside the gene matches. Germline CDR1 is DFQATT and CDR2 is SNEGSKA (reference sequence). There are 13 residues in the CDR3. The CDR3 DNA follows: TGCAGTGCTCGACAGGGGGGCAATCAGCCCCAGCATTTT. This codes for CSARQGGNQPQHF.

This clonotype appeared once. The chain recombines TRBV7-3 with TRBJ2-5, with TRBD1 as a possible D gene (6 bases). Trimming pared 1 base from V and 2 bases from J, leaving 8 bases between. This CDR3 region has 14 residues. The germline gives CDR1 SGHTA, CDR2 FQGTGA. The CDR3 loop reads CASSLIGGQETQYF. The CDR3 DNA follows: TGTGCCAGCAGCTTAATAGGGGGTCAAGAGACCCAGTACTTC.

V and J are TRBV4-1 and TRBJ2-1; 10 bases agree with TRBD2. Per germline, CDR1 MGHRA and CDR2 YSYEKL. V was pared by 0 bases and J by 8 bases, with 13 bases of the junction left unmatched. The CDR3 consists of 18 residues. Written as DNA, the CDR3 is TGCGCCAGCAGCCAAGAGGGGGTTGTCCTAGCGGGAGTGGATGAGCAGTTCTTC. Its translation: CASSQEGVVLAGVDEQFF.

This sequence joins TRBV29-1 and TRBJ2-2; D is perhaps TRBD1 or TRBD2 (5 bases each). Germline CDR1 reads SQVTM; CDR2 reads ANQGSEA. V was trimmed by 3 bases and J by 2 bases, leaving 10 bases between them. CDR3 length: 14 residues. The CDR3 DNA sequence: TGCAGCGTTGATAGGGACGGAAACACCGGGGAGCTGTTTTTT. It specifies CSVDRDGNTGELFF.

This clonotype was picked up a small number of times. The chain employs TRBV4-3 and TRBJ2-3; no reliable D call. Trimming took 0 bases from V and 0 from J, leaving 7 bases between them. The CDR3 consists of 15 residues. The germline gives CDR1 LGHNA, CDR2 YSLEER. For the CDR3, the DNA is TGCGCCAGCAGCCAAGAAAGCCGGAGCACAGATACGCAGTATTTT. Amino acids: CASSQESRSTDTQYF.

Of note for this clonotype: Mismatch with germline at one junction end may stem from a read error. The chain combines TRBV20-1 with TRBJ1-2; 8 nucleotides match TRBD1. Per germline, CDR1 DFQATT and CDR2 SNEGSKA (reference sequence). The CDR3 is made up of 11 amino acids. CDR3 sequence reads: CRGQGFSGYTF. The CDR3 DNA is TGTCGCGGACAGGGTTTTAGTGGCTACACCTTC.

The V and J genes are TRBV4-1 and TRBJ2-7; D remains unclear. V was cut by 0 bases and J by 2 bases, with 14 bases left in between. Germline V gives CDR1 MGHRA, CDR2 YSYEKL. This CDR3 region has 16 residues. The CDR3: CASSQESTGLTYEQYF. The CDR3 coding sequence is TGCGCCAGCAGCCAAGAGAGTACCGGGTTAACCTACGAGCAGTACTTC.

The chain recombines TRBV4-3 with TRBJ2-7, with a weak D call TRBD2 (5 bases). This CDR3 contains 18 residues. The germline V and J ends were trimmed by 0 bases and 1 base, with 19 bases remaining between them. In germline, CDR1 is LGHNA, CDR2 YSLEER. CDR3 nucleotides: TGCGCCAGCAGCCAAGAGTATCGTGAGGGCCCAAATTCCTACGAGCAGTACTTC. It translates to CASSQEYREGPNSYEQYF.

The chain recombines TRBV2 with TRBJ2-7; D may be TRBD1 or TRBD2 (5 bases each). Germline CDR1 SNHLY, CDR2 FYNNEI. V lost 8 bases to trimming and J lost 0 bases, with 11 bases between them. The CDR3 covers 13 residues. The CDR3 sequence: CASLGTNSYEQYF. The CDR3 DNA reads as TGTGCCAGCCTAGGGACGAACTCCTACGAGCAGTACTTC.